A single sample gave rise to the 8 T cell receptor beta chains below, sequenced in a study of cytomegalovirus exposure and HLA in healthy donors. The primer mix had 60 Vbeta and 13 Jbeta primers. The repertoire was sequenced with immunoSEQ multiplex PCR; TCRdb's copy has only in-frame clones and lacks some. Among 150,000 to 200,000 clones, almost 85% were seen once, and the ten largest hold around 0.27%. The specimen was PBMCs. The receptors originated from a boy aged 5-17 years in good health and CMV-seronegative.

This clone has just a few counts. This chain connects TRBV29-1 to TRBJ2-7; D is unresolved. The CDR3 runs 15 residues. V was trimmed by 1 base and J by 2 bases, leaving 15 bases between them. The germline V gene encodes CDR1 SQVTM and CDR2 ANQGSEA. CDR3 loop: CSVEGHPELPYEQYF. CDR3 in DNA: TGCAGCGTTGAAGGACACCCCGAGCTACCCTACGAGCAGTACTTC.

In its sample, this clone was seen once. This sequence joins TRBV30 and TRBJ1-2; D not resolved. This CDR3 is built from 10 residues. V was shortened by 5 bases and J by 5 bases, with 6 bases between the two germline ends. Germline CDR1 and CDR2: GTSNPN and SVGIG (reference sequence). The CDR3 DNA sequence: TGTGCCTGGGGGAGGTATGGCTACACCTTC. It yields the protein CAWGRYGYTF. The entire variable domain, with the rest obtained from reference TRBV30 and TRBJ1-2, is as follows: SQTIHQWPATLVQPVGSPLSLECTVEGTSNPNLYWYRQAAGRGLQLLFYSVGIGQISSEVPQNLSASRPQDRQFILSSKKLLLSDSGFYLCAWGRYGYTFGSGTRLTVV.

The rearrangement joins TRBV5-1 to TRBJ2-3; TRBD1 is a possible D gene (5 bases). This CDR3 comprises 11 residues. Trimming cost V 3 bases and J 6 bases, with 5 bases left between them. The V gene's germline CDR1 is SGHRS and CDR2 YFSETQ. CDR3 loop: CASSSGDTQYF. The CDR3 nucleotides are TGCGCCAGCAGCTCAGGGGATACGCAGTATTTT.

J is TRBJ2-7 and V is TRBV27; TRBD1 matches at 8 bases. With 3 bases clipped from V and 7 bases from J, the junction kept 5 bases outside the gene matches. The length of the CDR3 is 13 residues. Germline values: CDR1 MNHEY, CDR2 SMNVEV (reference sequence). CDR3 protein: CASSFRGLGEQYF. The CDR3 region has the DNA TGTGCCAGCAGTTTCAGGGGGCTAGGGGAGCAGTACTTC.

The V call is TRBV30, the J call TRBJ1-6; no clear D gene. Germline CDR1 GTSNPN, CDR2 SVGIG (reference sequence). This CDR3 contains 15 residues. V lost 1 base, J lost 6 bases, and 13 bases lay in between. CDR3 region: CAWSGGPWSNSPLHF. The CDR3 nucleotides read TGTGCCTGGAGTGGCGGGCCATGGAGTAATTCACCCCTCCACTTT. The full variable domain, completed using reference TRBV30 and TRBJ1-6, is SQTIHQWPATLVQPVGSPLSLECTVEGTSNPNLYWYRQAAGRGLQLLFYSVGIGQISSEVPQNLSASRPQDRQFILSSKKLLLSDSGFYLCAWSGGPWSNSPLHFGNGTRLTVT.

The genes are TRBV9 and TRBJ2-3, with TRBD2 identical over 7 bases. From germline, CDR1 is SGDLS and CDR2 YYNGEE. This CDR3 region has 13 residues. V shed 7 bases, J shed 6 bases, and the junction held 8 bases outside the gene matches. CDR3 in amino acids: CASGSGSGDTQYF. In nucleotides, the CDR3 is TGTGCCAGCGGTAGCGGGTCCGGGGATACGCAGTATTTT.

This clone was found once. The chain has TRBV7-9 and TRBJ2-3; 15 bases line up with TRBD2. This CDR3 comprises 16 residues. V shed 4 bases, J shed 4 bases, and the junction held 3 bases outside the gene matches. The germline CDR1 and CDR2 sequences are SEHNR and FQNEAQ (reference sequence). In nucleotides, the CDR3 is TGTGCCAGCAGCTCGGGACTAGCGGGAGGATCAGATACGCAGTATTTT. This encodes CASSSGLAGGSDTQYF.

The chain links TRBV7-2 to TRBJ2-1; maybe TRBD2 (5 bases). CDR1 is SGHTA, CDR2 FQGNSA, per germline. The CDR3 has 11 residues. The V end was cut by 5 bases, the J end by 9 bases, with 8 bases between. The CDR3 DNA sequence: TGTGCCAGCAGCCCCCGGGGTGAGCAGTTCTTC. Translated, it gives CASSPRGEQFF.